These 22 T cell receptor beta chains were all obtained from the same sample, sequenced in a study of identical twins. TCRdb processed the 5' RACE reads anew with MiXCR; each CDR3 protein has one entry. The sample has 200,000 to 300,000 distinct CDR3 sequences; about 7% are singletons. The same sample was also studied in work on yellow fever vaccine responses in identical twins.

Sequencing was performed on memory (CD45RO+) T cells sorted from blood. The receptors stem from a woman between 18 and 29 years old in good health.

The chain links TRBV11-2 to TRBJ2-1; 7 nucleotides line up with TRBD2. J lost 9 bases, V lost 5 bases, and 16 bases had no gene match. This CDR3 spans 16 amino acids. Germline V CDR1 and CDR2: SGHAT, FQNNGV. The CDR3 DNA reads as TGTGCCAGCAGCCCCCCGGTAGCGGGCTGGCTCGGTGAGCAGTTCTTC. It specifies CASSPPVAGWLGEQFF.

This clonotype was observed at least ten times. V gene TRBV20-1 combines with J gene TRBJ1-5, with TRBD1 matching over 7 bases. The CDR3 is made up of 15 amino acids. Germline V lookup: CDR1 DFQATT, CDR2 SNEGSKA (reference sequence). Trimming cost V 1 base and J 1 base; bases outside gene matches: 4. The chain's CDR3 is CSARAGQMSNQPQHF. Here the CDR3 DNA reads TGCAGTGCTAGAGCGGGACAGATGAGCAATCAGCCCCAGCATTTT.

This clonotype occurred many times. The chain joins TRBV12-3 or TRBV12-4 to TRBJ1-2; the D is unclear. CDR3 length equals 13 residues. V was shortened by 5 bases and J by 2 bases, with 9 bases between the two germline ends. CDR3 residues: CASSLTLNYGYTF. The CDR3 nucleotides read TGTGCCAGCAGTCTGACACTAAACTATGGCTACACCTTC.

This clonotype was observed a few times. The rearrangement joins TRBV19 to TRBJ2-2, with 14 bases identical to TRBD2. V gave up 3 bases and J gave up 6 bases; unmatched junction bases: 12. This CDR3 contains 19 residues. CDR1 is LNHDA and CDR2 is SQIVND in the germline V gene (reference sequence). Here the CDR3 DNA reads TGTGCCAGTAGTATCCCCGGGACTAGCGGGAGAGGGGGTCCCGGGGAGCTGTTTTTT. This gives the protein CASSIPGTSGRGGPGELFF.

The V call is TRBV5-1, the J call TRBJ2-5, with 10 bases matching TRBD2. V lost 4 bases, J lost 3 bases, and 3 bases stayed unmatched. Germline V gene lookup returns CDR1 SGHRS and CDR2 YFSETQ. CDR3 length: 14 residues. The CDR3 region has the DNA TGCGCCAGCAGCCAGCGGGGGGGAGAAGAGACCCAGTACTTC. Translating gives CASSQRGGEETQYF.

There are many counts of this clonotype. The V and J genes are TRBV3-1 and TRBJ1-1; D gene unclear. V lost 0 bases to trimming and J lost 11 bases, with 10 bases between them. The CDR3 is 12 residues long. Germline lookup yields CDR1 LGHDT and CDR2 YNNKEL (reference sequence). The CDR3 DNA is TGTGCCAGCAGCCAAGAAGGGTTAGGGGCTTTCTTT. This translates into CASSQEGLGAFF.

There are many counts of this clonotype. The chain carries TRBV3-1 and TRBJ2-1; TRBD2 matches at 12 bases. The V gene end was trimmed by 1 base and the J gene end by 3 bases; junction bases not matched to a gene: 1. Germline V gene sequence: CDR1 LGHDT, CDR2 YNNKEL (reference sequence). This CDR3 comprises 16 residues. The CDR3 spells CASSQVGLAGYNEQFF. Here the CDR3 DNA reads TGTGCCAGCAGCCAAGTGGGACTAGCGGGCTACAATGAGCAGTTCTTC.

The chain has TRBV7-6 and TRBJ2-3; D gene uncertain. Germline values: CDR1 SGHVS, CDR2 FNYEAQ. The CDR3 loop spans 15 amino acids. V lost 0 bases, J lost 0 bases, and 7 bases lay in between. CDR3 nucleotide sequence: TGTGCCAGCAGCTTAGCACGAACTAGCACAGATACGCAGTATTTT. Its translation is CASSLARTSTDTQYF.

This clonotype appeared many times. The rearrangement uses TRBV4-1 and TRBJ1-2; D is perhaps TRBD1 (5 bases). The ends were cut back, 1 base at V and 5 bases at J, with 14 bases in the middle. The CDR3 has 15 residues. Germline loops: CDR1 MGHRA, CDR2 YSYEKL. The CDR3 protein is CASSQGSPGGYGYTF. The CDR3 DNA reads as TGCGCCAGCAGCCAAGGCTCCCCCGGGGGGTATGGCTACACCTTC.

This clonotype was observed a handful of times. The V call is TRBV20-1, the J call TRBJ1-1; tentative D call: TRBD1 (6 bases). The V and J ends lost 1 base and 3 bases respectively, with 9 bases between them. CDR3 size: 13 residues. Germline-derived CDR1 and CDR2 are DFQATT and SNEGSKA (reference sequence). The CDR3 reads CSARGKGDTEAFF. The CDR3 DNA follows: TGCAGTGCTAGAGGGAAGGGGGACACTGAAGCTTTCTTT.

This clonotype was seen many times. The chain links TRBV7-8 to TRBJ2-5; 7 nucleotides agree with TRBD1. J lost 4 bases, V lost 5 bases, and 7 bases had no gene match. Germline V gives CDR1 SGHVS, CDR2 FQNEAQ. This CDR3 region has 14 residues. The DNA for the CDR3 is TGTGCCAGCAGCAGACAGACAGGGCCAGAGACCCAGTACTTC. The encoded protein is CASSRQTGPETQYF.

This clonotype was detected many times. The chain carries TRBV20-1 and TRBJ1-1, with D unresolved. The V end was cut by 0 bases, the J end by 1 base, with 9 bases between. The CDR3 has 14 amino acids. CDR1 DFQATT and CDR2 SNEGSKA come from the germline V gene (reference sequence). CDR3 coding DNA: TGCAGTGCTAGAGATACGACACGGAACACTGAAGCTTTCTTT. This translates into CSARDTTRNTEAFF.

The chain carries TRBV5-6 and TRBJ2-2; TRBD1 matches at 7 bases. The CDR3 consists of 15 residues. With 4 bases clipped from V and 5 bases from J, the junction kept 8 bases outside the gene matches. Germline assignment: CDR1 SGHDT and CDR2 YYEEEE. The CDR3 region is CASSRRGQVTGELFF. The CDR3 region has the DNA TGTGCCAGCAGCCGTAGGGGGCAGGTGACCGGGGAGCTGTTTTTT. The variable domain in full, with the rest retrieved from reference TRBV5-6 and TRBJ2-2, is DAGVTQSPTHLIKTRGQQVTLRCSPKSGHDTVSWYQQALGQGPQFIFQYYEEEERQRGNFPDRFSGHQFPNYSSELNVNALLLGDSALYLCASSRRGQVTGELFFGEGSRLTVL.

The V call is TRBV2, the J call TRBJ2-2, with TRBD2 matching over 12 bases. Trimming removed 6 bases from V and 0 bases from J; junction bases left unmatched: 8. Per the germline V gene, CDR1 is SNHLY and CDR2 is FYNNEI. This CDR3 is built from 18 residues. CDR3 DNA sequence: TGTGCCAGCAGGCTACTAGCGGGGGGCCGCTCGAACACCGGGGAGCTGTTTTTT. It codes for CASRLLAGGRSNTGELFF.

The genes are TRBV18 and TRBJ1-1; D gene uncertain. With 3 bases removed from V and 3 bases from J, the gap between germline ends came to 14 bases. Germline-derived CDR1 and CDR2 are KGHSH and LQKENI. The CDR3 is 15 residues long. The CDR3 region has the DNA TGTGCCAGCTCACCCATTTTCCCCGGGGACACTGAAGCTTTCTTT. This gives the protein CASSPIFPGDTEAFF.

This clonotype was seen a handful of times. The J gene is TRBJ2-7, the V gene TRBV5-1; tentative D call: TRBD1 (6 bases). Germline V gives CDR1 SGHRS, CDR2 YFSETQ. The CDR3 consists of 14 residues. V lost 3 bases and J 3 bases, leaving 13 bases between the germline ends. The DNA of the CDR3 is TGCGCCAGCAGCTCGGGCGGACAGAACTACGAGCAGTACTTC. Translating it yields CASSSGGQNYEQYF.

V is TRBV2 and J is TRBJ2-2; no clear D. The CDR3 is 13 residues long. CDR1 and CDR2 (germline): SNHLY, FYNNEI. The ends were cut back, 2 bases at V and 5 bases at J, with 6 bases in the middle. The CDR3 region has the DNA TGTGCCAGCAGTGAACCGGAAACCGGGGAGCTGTTTTTT. Translated, it gives CASSEPETGELFF. Using reference TRBV2 and TRBJ2-2 for the parts outside the CDR3, the full variable domain is EPEVTQTPSHQVTQMGQEVILRCVPISNHLYFYWYRQILGQKVEFLVSFYNNEISEKSEIFDDQFSVERPDGSNFTLKIRSTKLEDSAMYFCASSEPETGELFFGEGSRLTVL.

This clonotype was detected only a few times. The J gene is TRBJ2-1, the V gene TRBV4-1; D is uncertain. The V end was cut by 0 bases, the J end by 4 bases, with 19 bases between. Germline CDR1 MGHRA, CDR2 YSYEKL. This CDR3 contains 18 residues. CDR3 region: CASSQDRGPRHLYNEQFF. As DNA, the CDR3 is TGCGCCAGCAGCCAAGACCGCGGACCACGTCATTTGTACAATGAGCAGTTCTTC.

This clonotype was observed a handful of times. The chain joins TRBV18 to TRBJ1-5; tentative D call: TRBD1 (5 bases). The ends were cut back, 3 bases at V and 7 bases at J, with 22 bases in the middle. This CDR3 is built from 17 residues. Germline-derived CDR1 and CDR2 are KGHSH and LQKENI. The CDR3 nucleotides are TGTGCCAGCTCACCCCCGATGGGGCCAGCTATGGGACAGCCCCAGCATTTT. Protein sequence: CASSPPMGPAMGQPQHF.

This clonotype appeared many times. V and J are TRBV7-9 and TRBJ2-7; no clear D gene. Germline CDR1 and CDR2: SEHNR and FQNEAQ (reference sequence). The CDR3 extends over 10 amino acids. V lost 5 bases to trimming and J lost 7 bases, with 6 bases between them. CDR3 nucleotides: TGTGCCAGCAGCCCCTTAGAGCAGTACTTC. This sequence encodes CASSPLEQYF.

This clonotype was detected a few times. The chain employs TRBV5-1 and TRBJ1-1; D might be TRBD1 (6 bases). There are 14 residues in the CDR3. Germline V gives CDR1 SGHRS, CDR2 YFSETQ. V was shortened by 4 bases and J by 4 bases, with 14 bases between the two germline ends. This chain's CDR3 is CASSVTTGTTEAFF. CDR3 in DNA: TGCGCCAGCAGCGTAACTACAGGGACCACTGAAGCTTTCTTT.

This rearrangement joins TRBV7-2 to TRBJ2-1; D may match TRBD1 or TRBD2 (6 bases each). The CDR3 runs 15 residues. V gave up 1 base and J gave up 7 bases, with 14 bases separating them. Germline V gene data show CDR1 as SGHTA and CDR2 as FQGNSA. The CDR3 region is CASSLDGGTGNEQFF. CDR3 nucleotide sequence: TGTGCCAGCAGCTTAGACGGGGGCACCGGGAATGAGCAGTTCTTC.